The 5 T cell receptor beta chains below come from one sample, sequenced in a study of cytomegalovirus exposure and HLA in healthy donors. It was with 60 Vbeta and 13 Jbeta primers that the PCR ran. Data came from immunoSEQ multiplex PCR; TCRdb stores just in-frame clones and leaves some out. Here the sample spans some 200,000 clones, more than 60% being singletons. Sequenced: PBMCs. These receptor sequences come from a girl aged 2 to 10 in good health and CMV-seronegative.

The chain recombines TRBV27 with TRBJ2-3; 11 positions agree with TRBD2. The CDR3 runs to 15 residues. CDR1 and CDR2 (germline): MNHEY, SMNVEV (reference sequence). V dropped 2 bases and J dropped 4; count of bases not matched to a gene: 2. The CDR3: CASSLLAGGPDTQYF. In DNA, the CDR3 is TGTGCCAGCAGTTTACTAGCGGGGGGCCCAGATACGCAGTATTTT.

The chain links TRBV5-4 to TRBJ1-2; the match to TRBD1 covers 9 bases. Looked up from germline, CDR1 is SGHNT and CDR2 is YYREEE (reference sequence). J was trimmed by 7 bases and V by 2 bases; bases with no gene match: 6. This CDR3 spans 14 amino acids. CDR3 in amino acids: CASSFRDRAFGYTF. The CDR3 coding sequence is TGTGCCAGCAGCTTCCGGGACAGGGCTTTTGGCTACACCTTC.

There are a few counts of this clone. The rearrangement links TRBV6-1 to TRBJ1-4; a weak D match, TRBD1 (5 bases). Trimming shortened V by 2 bases and J by 11 bases, and 18 bases separated the two germline ends. The CDR3 totals 15 residues. Germline V lookup: CDR1 MNHNS, CDR2 SASEGT. CDR3 protein: CASSEIRGSVEKLFF. For the CDR3, the DNA is TGTGCCAGCAGTGAAATAAGGGGATCTGTCGAGAAACTGTTTTTT.

The V and J genes are TRBV5-6 and TRBJ2-5; TRBD1 agrees at 11 bases. CDR1 is SGHDT, CDR2 YYEEEE, per germline. This CDR3 is built from 16 residues. After removal of 4 bases from V and 5 bases from J, the junction contained 10 bases not matched to a gene. Written as DNA, the CDR3 is TGTGCCAGCAGCAGCACGGGACAGGGGGTTCGGGAGACCCAGTACTTC. This encodes CASSSTGQGVRETQYF.

The chain carries TRBV5-4 and TRBJ1-4; TRBD1 matches at 11 bases. V shed 4 bases, J shed 0 bases, and the junction held 11 bases outside the gene matches. The germline V gene has CDR1 SGHNT and CDR2 YYREEE (reference sequence). The CDR3 is 19 residues long. The CDR3 DNA sequence: TGTGCCAGCAGCCCGGGGACAGGGGGACCCCTAACAACTAATGAAAAACTGTTTTTT. Its translation is CASSPGTGGPLTTNEKLFF.